These T cell receptor beta chains were read from a single sample in a study of response to subunit inactivated influenza vaccine. TCRdb itself ran the RT-PCR reads through MiXCR, one entry per CDR3 protein. Counted here are 500,000 to 750,000 distinct CDR3 sequences, around 15% occurring once; the ten biggest clones make up over 8.5%. The sequences come from PBMCs from blood, collected 12 days after vaccination. The source is a man aged 45-60 years who received an inactivated influenza vaccine. The CDR3 runs from the conserved cysteine through the conserved F or W. The order of the fields is J gene, V gene, D gene, clone size, CDR3 DNA, CDR3 protein. The D gene is left open where the match is weak. Size is stated for part of the rows, as once, few or many counts, or as a class when the clone is expanded.

>TRBJ2-7|TRBV7-8|TRBD1|NA
TGTGCCAGCAGCTTAGGAGGAAACAGGGGCGAGCAGTACTTC
CASSLGGNRGEQYF
>TRBJ2-1|TRBV5-1|TRBD2|few
TGCGCCAGCAGCTTGATGCTAGCGGGGTCCTACAATGAGCAGTTCTTC
CASSLMLAGSYNEQFF
>TRBJ2-7|TRBV27|NA|NA
TGTGCCAGCAGTTCCGGACTATTCCGGGAGCAGTACTTC
CASSSGLFREQYF
>TRBJ2-1|TRBV2|NA|NA
TGTGCCAGCAGAGAGGACAGAGAGCAGTTCTTC
CASREDREQFF
>TRBJ2-3|TRBV18|NA|few
TGTGCCAGCTCACCTCAGGGACCAGGCACAGATACGCAGTATTTT
CASSPQGPGTDTQYF
>TRBJ2-7|TRBV4-3|TRBD2|many
TGCGCCAGCAGCCAAGGCTTTTCGGCGGGGGGCTCCTACGAGCAGTACTTC
CASSQGFSAGGSYEQYF
>TRBJ1-1|TRBV12-3/TRBV12-4|NA|few
TGTGCCAGCAGTTTAGCGGGCCACCTCAGGGGCCTCCGGGGAGCTTTCTTT
CASSLAGHLRGLRGAFF
>TRBJ2-7|TRBV20-1|NA|few
TGCAGTGCTAGTTCACTGATGAGCTACGAGCAGTACTTC
CSASSLMSYEQYF
>TRBJ2-6|TRBV6-1|TRBD1|few
TGTGCCAGCAGCGAACAGACCGGACAGGGCGGGGCTGGGGCCAACGTCCTGACTTTC
CASSEQTGQGGAGANVLTF
>TRBJ2-7|TRBV29-1|TRBD2|few
TGCAGCGCTTACGGCGGGAGAACGTACGAGCAGTACTTC
CSAYGGRTYEQYF
>TRBJ2-2|TRBV5-1|TRBD2|few
TGCGCCAGCAGCCCTAGCGGGAGGGCCATCTCCGGGGAGCTGTTTTTT
CASSPSGRAISGELFF
>TRBJ1-4|TRBV19|NA|NA
TGTGCCAGTAGTGCGCCGGGACGGCCTAATGAAAAACTGTTTTTT
CASSAPGRPNEKLFF
>TRBJ2-1|TRBV5-1|TRBD1|NA
TGCGCCAGCAGCTTAAGGGACAGGGGCGGCGGTGAGCAGTTCTTC
CASSLRDRGGGEQFF
>TRBJ1-2|TRBV12-3/TRBV12-4|NA|few
TGTGCCAGCAGTTTAGCCCTTGGGGGGGCCGGAGGCTACACCTTC
CASSLALGGAGGYTF
>TRBJ2-3|TRBV12-3/TRBV12-4|TRBD2|NA
TGTGCCAGCAGCGTTTGGCCGTTAGCGGGGGGGCACACAGATACGCAGTATTTT
CASSVWPLAGGHTDTQYF
>TRBJ2-3|TRBV5-1|TRBD2|few
TGCGCCAGCAGCCCGGGGACTAGCGGGACTATTGATACGCAGTATTTT
CASSPGTSGTIDTQYF
>TRBJ1-2|TRBV4-3|NA|NA
TGCGCCAGCAGCCAAGTGAGGGCTGGGACTAACTATGGCTACACCTTC
CASSQVRAGTNYGYTF
>TRBJ2-4|TRBV7-2|TRBD2|few
TGTGCCAGCAGCTTCGCCGGGACTAGCGGGATTCTAGCCAAAAACATTCAGTACTTC
CASSFAGTSGILAKNIQYF
>TRBJ1-5|TRBV5-6|TRBD1|few
TGTGCCAGCAGCGAATGGACAGGGGGGAGCGATAGCAATCAGCCCCAGCATTTT
CASSEWTGGSDSNQPQHF
>TRBJ2-2|TRBV7-2|TRBD2|many
TGTGCCAGCAGCCCCCGTGCGGGGGCGAACACCGGGGAGCTGTTTTTT
CASSPRAGANTGELFF
>TRBJ2-7|TRBV20-1|TRBD1|NA
TGCAGTGCTGACCGGGACAGGGTTGGCGAGCAGTACTTC
CSADRDRVGEQYF
>TRBJ2-5|TRBV10-3|NA|NA
TGTGCCATCAGTGATATGTTGGGGGTAGGGGAGACCCAGTACTTC
CAISDMLGVGETQYF
>TRBJ2-3|TRBV14|TRBD1|few
TGTGCCAGCAGCCAGGTGCAGGGGGCTCGTTCAGATACGCAGTATTTT
CASSQVQGARSDTQYF
>TRBJ2-6|TRBV15|NA|NA
TGTGCCACCAGCAGAATCCAGGGCACTGGGGCCAACGTCCTGACTTTC
CATSRIQGTGANVLTF
>TRBJ2-3|TRBV14|TRBD2|NA
TGTGCCAGCAGCGCGACTAGCGGGGGAGGTTTGGATACGCAGTATTTT
CASSATSGGGLDTQYF
>TRBJ1-1|TRBV6-2/TRBV6-3|NA|NA
TGTGCCAGCAGTGCCCGGGCCGTCAACCCAGAAGCTTTCTTT
CASSARAVNPEAFF